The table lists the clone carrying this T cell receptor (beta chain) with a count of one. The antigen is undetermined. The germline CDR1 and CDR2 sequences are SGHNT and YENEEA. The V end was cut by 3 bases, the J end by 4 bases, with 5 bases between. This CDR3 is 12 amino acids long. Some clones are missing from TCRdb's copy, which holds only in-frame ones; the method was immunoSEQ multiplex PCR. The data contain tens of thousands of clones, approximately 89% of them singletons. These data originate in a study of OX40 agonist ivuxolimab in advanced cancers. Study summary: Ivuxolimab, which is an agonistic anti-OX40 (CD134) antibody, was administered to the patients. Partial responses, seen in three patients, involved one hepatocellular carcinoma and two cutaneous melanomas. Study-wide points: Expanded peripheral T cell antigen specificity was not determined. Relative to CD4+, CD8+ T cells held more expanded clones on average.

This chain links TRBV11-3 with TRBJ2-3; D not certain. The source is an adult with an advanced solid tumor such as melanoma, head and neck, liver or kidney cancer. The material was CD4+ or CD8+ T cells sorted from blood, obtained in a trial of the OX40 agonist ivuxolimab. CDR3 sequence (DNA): TGTGCCAGCAGCTTTTTCTCAGATACGCAGTATTTT. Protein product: CASSFFSDTQYF.